This entry concerns a single T cell receptor beta chain. Its antigen is currently unknown. This specimen comes from a study of CD8+ T cells in alopecia areata. Study at large: Among treated patients, oral tofacitinib was administered at 5 to 10 mg twice daily. Tofacitinib therapy lasting 6 to 18 months was followed by 6 months off drug. Notes on the study in general: Greater clonality was observed in lesional scalp samples, especially alopecia totalis/universalis, versus normal scalp.

Germline CDR1 LNHNV, CDR2 YYDKDF (reference sequence). The CDR3 consists of 14 residues. V shed 1 base and J 7 bases; nucleotides not matched to a gene: 3. RNA was isolated and reverse transcribed to cDNA, the sequencing template. TCRdb's table, derived via immunoSEQ multiplex PCR, lists solely in-frame clones and lacks some. The profile covers around 130,000 clones, with about 57% appearing a single time and 4.5% taken by the ten largest. The J gene is TRBJ2-7, the V gene TRBV15, with 11 bases fitting TRBD2. The input for sequencing was CD4+ T cells sorted from blood, taken at week 0. This TCR came from a human donor with alopecia areata. This CDR3 is CATSRVTSGGEQYF. DNA for the CDR3: TGTGCCACCAGCAGAGTTACTAGCGGGGGAGAGCAGTACTTC.